Each of the 18 T cell receptor beta chains below was sequenced from the same sample in a study of T cells after yellow fever vaccination (dated by TCRdb to between 2017 and 2020). Interpreted using the paper, the treatment or condition label stands for: live attenuated yellow fever vaccine strain. The method behind the library was 5' RACE. TCRdb records Illumina HiSeq 2500 as the sequencer. TCRdb redid the processing of the public reads, applying fastp at Q25 and MiXCR, and retained in-frame beta chains. Each CDR3 protein gets just one entry, which takes the most common genes and DNA from the rows behind it. The sample yields 25,000 to 35,000 distinct CDR3 sequences; approximately 4.7% were counted once. 45% to 50% of the sample goes to the ten largest clones. The specimen was CD8+ T cells sorted from PBMCs, collected 5 days after the yellow fever booster vaccination. The source of these receptors is a man aged 25 to 40 who received the YFV17D yellow fever vaccine.

The sample holds many counts of this clonotype. This chain uses TRBV15 with TRBJ2-2; D ambiguous. V lost 3 bases and J lost 7, with 18 bases in between. Germline assignment: CDR1 LNHNV and CDR2 YYDKDF (reference sequence). This CDR3 is built from 16 residues. This CDR3 is CATSSHANPEVGELFF. The DNA for the CDR3 is TGTGCCACCAGCAGTCATGCTAATCCCGAGGTCGGGGAGCTGTTTTTT.

This clonotype was seen at least ten times. The V and J genes are TRBV4-1 and TRBJ2-7, with D possibly TRBD2 on 7 matching bases. Germline V gives CDR1 MGHRA, CDR2 YSYEKL. The V and J ends lost 0 bases and 6 bases respectively, with 9 bases between them. CDR3 length: 13 residues. The CDR3 region is CASSQDRGAEQYF. The CDR3 coding sequence is TGCGCCAGCAGCCAAGACCGGGGGGCCGAGCAGTACTTC.

This clonotype was seen repeatedly, ten times or more. The chain combines TRBV6-1 with TRBJ1-1; 9 nucleotides align to TRBD1. The V segment lost 5 bases and the J segment 4 bases; nucleotides outside the gene matches: 8. Germline CDR1 and CDR2: MNHNS and SASEGT. CDR3 size: 15 residues. The CDR3 here is CASSSRDRVSTEAFF. In DNA form, the CDR3 reads TGTGCCAGCAGTAGCCGGGACAGGGTATCCACTGAAGCTTTCTTT.

This clonotype was seen at least ten times. This chain uses TRBV10-1 with TRBJ2-1; D might be TRBD1 (6 bases). This CDR3 region has 15 residues. V lost 3 bases to trimming and J lost 5 bases, with 14 bases between them. CDR1 is WNHNN and CDR2 is SYGVQD in the germline V gene (reference sequence). This CDR3 reads CASSEQGSLDNEQFF. The CDR3 DNA sequence: TGCGCCAGCAGTGAACAGGGTTCGCTTGACAATGAGCAGTTCTTC.

This clonotype was detected ten times or more. The V gene is TRBV4-3, the J gene TRBJ2-3; D may match TRBD1 or TRBD2 (5 bases each). The CDR3 is made up of 16 amino acids. Germline values: CDR1 LGHNA, CDR2 YSLEER. V was pared by 7 bases and J by 0 bases, with 17 bases between. CDR3 amino acids: CASTPFLGESTDTQYF. In DNA form, the CDR3 reads TGCGCCAGCACTCCATTTTTGGGGGAAAGCACAGATACGCAGTATTTT.

Only a few counts were recorded for this clonotype. One base away lies a much larger clone, so this may be a sequencing read error. The chain combines TRBV5-1 with TRBJ2-1; D might be TRBD1 or TRBD2, each matching 5 bases. The V gene's germline CDR1 is SGHRS and CDR2 YFSETQ. This CDR3 has 16 amino acids. The CDR3 region is CAGSLVGTSSYNEQFF. DNA for the CDR3: TGCGCCGGCAGCTTGGTCGGGACGAGCTCCTACAATGAGCAGTTCTTC.

This clonotype was counted at least ten times. V is TRBV20-1 and J is TRBJ2-1; 10 nucleotides line up with TRBD2. CDR1 and CDR2 (germline): DFQATT, SNEGSKA (reference sequence). Trimming at V came to 6 bases and at J to 2 bases, leaving 4 bases not matched to a gene. CDR3 length: 14 residues. The CDR3 DNA is TGCAGTGCCTTAGGACTAGCGGCCTACAATGAGCAGTTCTTC. It specifies CSALGLAAYNEQFF.

This clonotype was counted at least ten times. This sequence joins TRBV7-2 and TRBJ2-7; D is unresolved. V was pared by 5 bases and J by 3 bases, with 20 bases between. Germline-derived CDR1 and CDR2 are SGHTA and FQGNSA. The CDR3 covers 16 residues. Written as DNA, the CDR3 is TGTGCCAGCAGCCAATATAGGACGGACCCCCGCTACGAGCAGTACTTC. It translates to CASSQYRTDPRYEQYF.

This clonotype was found many times. The chain recombines TRBV7-8 with TRBJ2-1; 7 positions match TRBD2. This CDR3 is 15 amino acids long. V lost 7 bases and J lost 7; bases outside the gene matches: 13. The V gene's germline CDR1 is SGHVS and CDR2 FQNEAQ. CDR3 in DNA: TGTGCCAGCACCGCCGACAAGCGGGACGGTAATGAGCAGTTCTTC. It encodes CASTADKRDGNEQFF.

This clonotype was recorded many times. V is TRBV19 and J is TRBJ2-1; 10 bases align to TRBD2. Germline CDR1 LNHDA, CDR2 SQIVND (reference sequence). The CDR3 spans 15 residues. Trimming took 4 bases from V and 6 from J; bases not matched to a gene: 6. CDR3 protein: CASSTLAGAINEQFF. CDR3 bases: TGTGCCAGTAGTACCCTAGCGGGAGCTATCAATGAGCAGTTCTTC.

Many counts were recorded for this clonotype. The chain joins TRBV9 to TRBJ2-2, with unresolved D. The V end was cut by 3 bases, the J end by 0 bases, with 6 bases between. This CDR3 region has 14 residues. In germline, CDR1 is SGDLS, CDR2 YYNGEE. The CDR3 loop reads CASSALTNTGELFF. DNA of the CDR3: TGTGCCAGCAGCGCCTTAACGAACACCGGGGAGCTGTTTTTT.

This clonotype showed up many times. The rearrangement uses TRBV19 and TRBJ1-4, with a possible D match to TRBD1 (5 bases). V gave up 6 bases and J gave up 4 bases, with 12 bases separating them. From germline, CDR1 is LNHDA and CDR2 SQIVND (reference sequence). The length of the CDR3 is 14 residues. CDR3 bases: TGTGCCAGTAGAAAAACCGACAGTAATGAAAAACTGTTTTTT. It is translated as CASRKTDSNEKLFF.

This clonotype has at least ten counts. V is TRBV6-6 and J is TRBJ1-3; 8 nucleotides line up with TRBD1. The ends lost 6 bases at V and 6 bases at J; junction bases unmatched: 4. The CDR3 is 13 residues long. Germline CDR1 and CDR2: MNHNY and SVGAGI (reference sequence). CDR3 sequence: CASSLDRVNTIYF. The CDR3 DNA reads TGTGCCAGCAGCCTGGACAGGGTAAACACCATATATTTT.

This clonotype showed up many times. Relative to the germline gene, one junction end is altered; a read error may explain this. The V and J genes are TRBV6-5 and TRBJ2-7, with a tentative D call TRBD2 (5 bases). This CDR3 contains 11 residues. The V gene's germline CDR1 is MNHEY and CDR2 SVGAGI. The CDR3 nucleotides are TGCGCGACGGTCGGGGTCAACGAGCAGTACTTC. Protein sequence: CATVGVNEQYF.

This clonotype was seen ten or more times. The chain couples TRBV19 to TRBJ2-7; no reliable D call. Germline V gene sequence: CDR1 LNHDA, CDR2 SQIVND (reference sequence). V was clipped by 5 bases and J by 6 bases, with 17 bases between them. The CDR3 sequence is 14 residues long. This CDR3 is CASSADLEVLEQYF. Written as DNA, the CDR3 is TGTGCCAGTAGTGCCGATTTAGAGGTCCTCGAGCAGTACTTC.

This clonotype was found many times. This chain uses TRBV7-9 with TRBJ2-5; D may be TRBD1 (5 bases). Germline values: CDR1 SEHNR, CDR2 FQNEAQ (reference sequence). Trimming took off 6 bases at V and 5 bases at J, with 19 bases between the two ends. There are 15 residues in the CDR3. Here the CDR3 reads CASSREDTRRETQYF. The CDR3 coding sequence is TGTGCCAGCAGTCGAGAGGACACGAGAAGGGAGACCCAGTACTTC.

This clonotype was counted ten times or more. The chain employs TRBV6-5 and TRBJ1-1; 8 bases are a match to TRBD1. V lost 7 bases, J lost 5 bases, and 6 bases stayed unmatched. Germline CDR1 MNHEY, CDR2 SVGAGI. The CDR3 is 13 residues long. The CDR3 DNA reads as TGTGCCAGCAAATCAGGGGGCTATACTGAAGCTTTCTTT. Its protein is CASKSGGYTEAFF.

This clonotype was seen at least ten times. The rearrangement links TRBV4-3 to TRBJ2-3; TRBD2 is a possible D gene (6 bases). The germline V gene encodes CDR1 LGHNA and CDR2 YSLEER. This CDR3 region has 17 residues. Trimming removed 0 bases from V and 0 bases from J, with 13 bases in between. CDR3 in amino acids: CASSQEGPGDSTDTQYF. CDR3 DNA: TGCGCCAGCAGCCAAGAAGGCCCGGGAGACAGCACAGATACGCAGTATTTT.